These 29 T cell receptor beta chains originate from one sample sequenced in a study of T cells in Graves' hyperthyroidism and ophthalmopathy. RNA transcripts gave rise to amplified TCR beta CDR3 regions. TCR CDR3 regions were first amplified by RT-PCR with HTBI primers. TCRdb called the multiplex PCR reads again in MiXCR, with one record for every CDR3 protein. Found here are roughly 180,000 distinct CDR3 sequences, less than 10% of them singletons; the top ten hold roughly a fifth. The sample was blood. The receptors were gathered from a woman under 30 with Graves' hyperthyroidism that later progressed to Graves' ophthalmopathy.

This clonotype was found many times. The chain combines TRBV30 with TRBJ1-6, with 8 bases identical to TRBD1. The germline CDR1 and CDR2 sequences are GTSNPN and SVGIG (reference sequence). Trimming removed 1 base from V and 3 bases from J; junction bases left unmatched: 8. There are 17 residues in the CDR3. CDR3 coding DNA: TGTGCCTGGAGTGCCCCAGGGGGCGGATTCTATAATTCACCCCTCCACTTT. It specifies CAWSAPGGGFYNSPLHF.

This clonotype was seen at least ten times. J is TRBJ1-2 and V is TRBV2; no reliable D call. Germline V CDR1 and CDR2: SNHLY, FYNNEI. Trimming removed 5 bases at V and 2 bases at J, with 12 bases between. The CDR3 length is 14 residues. The chain's CDR3 is CASSTSKKNYGYTF. The CDR3 bases are TGTGCCAGCAGTACCTCAAAGAAAAACTATGGCTACACCTTC.

With respect to this clonotype: Possible read error: a much larger clone is one base away. The chain recombines TRBV30 with TRBJ2-1; D tentatively fits TRBD1 or TRBD2 (5 bases each). The CDR3 has 19 amino acids. Deletions cut 0 bases from V and 5 bases from J, with 26 bases between. The germline V gene has CDR1 GTSNPN and CDR2 SVGIG (reference sequence). The CDR3 loop is CAWSVISPLSGSSHNEQFF. The CDR3 DNA is TGTGCCTGGAGTGTTATTTCCCCCCTATCAGGGAGTTCCCACAATGAGCAGTTCTTC.

The chain couples TRBV6-1 to TRBJ2-1, with D possibly TRBD2 on 6 matching bases. Deletions cut 5 bases from V and 2 bases from J, with 16 bases between. In germline, CDR1 is MNHNS, CDR2 SASEGT. The CDR3 runs 16 residues. DNA for the CDR3: TGTGCCAGCAGTCCGCGGGGCGGGCGCGCCTACAATGAGCAGTTCTTC. Its protein product is CASSPRGGRAYNEQFF.

This clonotype was seen a handful of times. A read error may be the cause here, since a much bigger clone is one base away. J is TRBJ2-7 and V is TRBV12-3 or TRBV12-4, with D possibly matching TRBD2 (5 bases). The CDR3 totals 15 residues. The CDR3 bases are TGTACCAGCAGTTTGGGTGGGAGCCCCTACTACGAGCAGTACTTC. It encodes CTSSLGGSPYYEQYF.

On this clonotype itself: At one boundary the junction diverges from the germline segment, which might be a read error. The CDR3 spells CASSLGGQLNTGEMFF. CDR3 DNA: TGTGCCAGCAGCTTAGGGGGACAGCTGAACACCGGGGAGATGTTTTTT. The chain joins TRBV7-9 to TRBJ2-2; TRBD1 matches 7 bases. Germline lookup yields CDR1 SEHNR and CDR2 FQNEAQ (reference sequence). This CDR3 is 16 amino acids long.

This clonotype was seen at least ten times. The chain joins TRBV12-3 or TRBV12-4 to TRBJ1-5; tentative D call: TRBD1 (5 bases). This CDR3 is built from 14 residues. The germline V and J ends were trimmed by 5 bases and 4 bases, with 12 bases remaining between them. In nucleotides, the CDR3 is TGTGCCAGCAGTGTTGACAGCTTTAATCAGCCCCAGCATTTT. Translating it yields CASSVDSFNQPQHF.

This clonotype was picked up a small number of times. This sequence may be a read error, since a much larger clone differs from it by one base. V gene TRBV30 combines with J gene TRBJ2-7, with TRBD1 identical over 7 bases. CDR3 length: 14 amino acids. The germline gives CDR1 GTSNPN, CDR2 SVGIG (reference sequence). The V gene end was trimmed by 6 bases and the J gene end by 4 bases; junction bases not matched to a gene: 12. The CDR3 is CACAGTDGFYEQYF. CDR3 nucleotide sequence: TGTGCCTGCGCCGGGACAGACGGTTTTTACGAGCAGTACTTC. Full variable domain (missing parts from reference TRBV30 and TRBJ2-7): SQTIHQWPATLVQPVGSPLSLECTVEGTSNPNLYWYRQAAGRGLQLLFYSVGIGQISSEVPQNLSASRPQDRQFILSSKKLLLSDSGFYLCACAGTDGFYEQYFGPGTRLTVT.

This rearrangement joins TRBV7-9 to TRBJ1-3; D might be TRBD1 (5 bases). Trimming removed 10 bases at V and 6 bases at J, with 16 bases between. CDR3 length: 13 residues. Germline CDR1 SEHNR, CDR2 FQNEAQ (reference sequence). As DNA, the CDR3 is TGTGCCACTTCAGGGATCCCTGTAAACACCATATATTTT. Its protein product is CATSGIPVNTIYF. The whole variable domain, remainder taken from reference TRBV7-9 and TRBJ1-3, is DTGVSQNPRHKITKRGQNVTFRCDPISEHNRLYWYRQTLGQGPEFLTYFQNEAQLEKSRLLSDRFSAERPKGSFSTLEIQRTEQGDSAMYLCATSGIPVNTIYFGEGSWLTVV.

This clonotype was observed many times. This chain connects TRBV6-1 to TRBJ1-6; unclear D gene. V was clipped by 6 bases and J by 6 bases, with 9 bases between them. Germline V gene data show CDR1 as MNHNS and CDR2 as SASEGT. The CDR3 is 13 amino acids. The CDR3: CASRTTVNSPLHF. The CDR3 DNA is TGTGCCAGCAGAACGACGGTTAATTCACCCCTCCACTTT.

The chain carries TRBV20-1 and TRBJ2-5, with a tentative D call TRBD2 (6 bases). Looked up from germline, CDR1 is DFQATT and CDR2 is SNEGSKA (reference sequence). V gave up 1 base and J gave up 2 bases, with 11 bases separating them. This CDR3 spans 14 amino acids. In DNA, the CDR3 is TGCAGTGCTAGAGTGGGGGACTCTCAAGAGACCCAGTACTTC. Translation: CSARVGDSQETQYF.

This clonotype was recorded many times. This chain joins TRBV2 and TRBJ1-5; D gene unclear. V dropped 2 bases and J dropped 5 bases, with 22 bases sitting between them. CDR3 length: 18 residues. Germline-derived CDR1 and CDR2 are SNHLY and FYNNEI. The CDR3 DNA follows: TGTGCCAGCAGTGAATCGAAGGGATGGGATAGAGTTTATCAGCCCCAGCATTTT. Amino acid sequence: CASSESKGWDRVYQPQHF.

This chain connects TRBV20-1 to TRBJ2-1; TRBD1 agrees at 9 bases. The trim removed 5 bases at V and 11 bases at J, leaving 16 bases unmatched. Looked up from germline, CDR1 is DFQATT and CDR2 is SNEGSKA (reference sequence). This CDR3 has 15 amino acids. The CDR3 sequence is CSAGSTGQGYYKQFF. The CDR3 DNA is TGCAGTGCTGGAAGTACGGGACAGGGTTATTATAAGCAGTTCTTC.

This clonotype was counted at least ten times. The genes are TRBV18 and TRBJ1-1, with a tentative D call TRBD1 (5 bases). Trimming shortened V by 2 bases and J by 4 bases, and 14 bases separated the two germline ends. This CDR3 region has 15 residues. CDR1 is KGHSH, CDR2 LQKENI, per germline. DNA for the CDR3: TGTGCCAGCTCACCAGGTGGGGCTCCGGGCACTGAAGCTTTCTTT. This gives the protein CASSPGGAPGTEAFF.

This clonotype was detected only a few times. The gene calls are TRBV4-2 and TRBJ1-5; the D is unclear. Per germline, CDR1 LGHNA and CDR2 YNFKEQ. This CDR3 spans 13 amino acids. V lost 0 bases and J 5 bases, leaving 5 bases between the germline ends. This chain's CDR3 is CASSQESDQPQHF. DNA for the CDR3: TGTGCCAGCAGCCAAGAATCGGATCAGCCCCAGCATTTT.

This clonotype was counted ten times or more. The genes are TRBV20-1 and TRBJ2-7; 14 bases are shared with TRBD2. The CDR3 runs 15 residues. The trim removed 6 bases at V and 6 bases at J, leaving 10 bases unmatched. The V gene's germline CDR1 is DFQATT and CDR2 SNEGSKA (reference sequence). CDR3 residues: CSAAVTSGRAPEQYF. CDR3 sequence (DNA): TGCAGTGCCGCAGTGACTAGCGGGAGGGCCCCCGAGCAGTACTTC.

V gene TRBV5-8 combines with J gene TRBJ1-6; D is perhaps TRBD1 (6 bases). V was shortened by 4 bases and J by 0 bases, with 14 bases between the two germline ends. Germline CDR1 is SGHTS and CDR2 is YDEGEE. This CDR3 has 17 amino acids. This chain's CDR3 is CASSHLGGASYNSPLHF. CDR3 DNA: TGTGCCAGCAGCCACCTCGGGGGCGCCTCCTATAATTCACCCCTCCACTTT.

This clonotype was counted many times. The chain employs TRBV24-1 and TRBJ1-2; TRBD1 might be the D (5 bases). CDR1 is KGHDR, CDR2 SFDVKD, per germline. V was trimmed by 3 bases and J by 7 bases, leaving 14 bases between them. CDR3 length equals 14 residues. CDR3: CATSDNEGWRGYTF. The DNA of the CDR3 is TGTGCCACCAGTGATAACGAGGGGTGGCGTGGCTACACCTTC.

There are many counts of this clonotype. The chain recombines TRBV19 with TRBJ1-5; 9 positions agree with TRBD1. Germline values: CDR1 LNHDA, CDR2 SQIVND (reference sequence). This CDR3 is 16 amino acids long. J was trimmed by 4 bases and V by 5 bases; bases with no gene match: 9. The CDR3 DNA is TGTGCCAGTAGTGCTACAGGGGGCTTCGGGAATCAGCCCCAGCATTTT. Its translation is CASSATGGFGNQPQHF. Variable domain in full (rest from reference TRBV19 and TRBJ1-5): DGGITQSPKYLFRKEGQNVTLSCEQNLNHDAMYWYRQDPGQGLRLIYYSQIVNDFQKGDIAEGYSVSREKKESFPLTVTSAQKNPTAFYLCASSATGGFGNQPQHFGDGTRLSIL.

The rearrangement uses TRBV14 and TRBJ2-3, with 7 bases identical to TRBD1. Germline V gene lookup returns CDR1 SGHDN and CDR2 FVKESK. CDR3 length: 15 amino acids. V dropped 4 bases and J dropped 1; count of bases not matched to a gene: 5. The CDR3 loop is CASSRLTGGTDTQYF. The DNA for the CDR3 is TGTGCCAGCAGCCGACTCACAGGGGGCACAGATACGCAGTATTTT.

CDR3 protein: CASSLGQAPYEQYF. CDR3 DNA sequence: TGTGCCAGCAGCTTAGGACAGGCCCCCTACGAGCAGTACTTC. The chain employs TRBV7-8 and TRBJ2-7; D possibly corresponds to TRBD1 (6 bases). From germline, CDR1 is SGHVS and CDR2 FQNEAQ. V was trimmed by 1 base and J by 2 bases, leaving 9 bases between them. This CDR3 is 14 amino acids long.

This sequence joins TRBV3-1 and TRBJ2-4; D is ambiguous. Trimming left V 7 bases short and J 3 bases short, with 7 bases between. The germline V gene encodes CDR1 LGHDT and CDR2 YNNKEL (reference sequence). There are 12 residues in the CDR3. The CDR3 reads CASKNSKNIQYF. In nucleotides, the CDR3 is TGTGCCAGCAAGAACAGCAAAAACATTCAGTACTTC. The entire variable domain, with the rest obtained from reference TRBV3-1 and TRBJ2-4, is as follows: DTAVSQTPKYLVTQMGNDKSIKCEQNLGHDTMYWYKQDSKKFLKIMFSYNNKELIINETVPNRFSPKSPDKAHLNLHINSLELGDSAVYFCASKNSKNIQYFGAGTRLSVL.

In its sample, this clonotype was seen many times. This chain uses TRBV6-1 with TRBJ2-5; the match to TRBD1 covers 9 bases. The V and J ends lost 8 bases and 2 bases, in that order; junction bases with no gene match: 9. The germline V gene has CDR1 MNHNS and CDR2 SASEGT. This CDR3 has 15 amino acids. The CDR3 DNA sequence: TGTGCCAGCGGAAAGACAGGGGGTAGTCAAGAGACCCAGTACTTC. Translating it yields CASGKTGGSQETQYF.

Many counts were recorded for this clonotype. The rearrangement joins TRBV3-1 to TRBJ2-1; D is uncertain. CDR3 length: 16 amino acids. Germline V gives CDR1 LGHDT, CDR2 YNNKEL (reference sequence). V was clipped by 1 base and J by 6 bases, with 16 bases between them. The DNA of the CDR3 is TGTGCCAGCAGCCAAGTTTCTTGGCTAGGCGGCAATGAGCAGTTCTTC. Its protein product is CASSQVSWLGGNEQFF.

In this sample, this clonotype turned up many times. The CDR3 DNA sequence: TGCAGTGCTAAACAGGGGGGATCCTACAATGAGCAGTTCTTC. Translation gives CSAKQGGSYNEQFF. The chain has TRBV20-1 and TRBJ2-1, with 8 bases lining up with TRBD1. The CDR3 is 14 residues long. In germline, CDR1 is DFQATT, CDR2 SNEGSKA (reference sequence). With 4 bases clipped from V and 1 base from J, the junction kept 3 bases outside the gene matches.

This clonotype occurred a few times. The V call is TRBV4-1, the J call TRBJ1-6; 8 bases match TRBD1. The CDR3 length is 14 residues. Germline V lookup: CDR1 MGHRA, CDR2 YSYEKL. The ends lost 2 bases at V and 9 bases at J; junction bases unmatched: 3. This CDR3 reads CASSQIDRGSPLHF. DNA for the CDR3: TGCGCCAGCAGCCAAATTGACAGGGGTTCACCCCTCCACTTT.

The table lists this clonotype with many counts. This chain connects TRBV7-9 to TRBJ2-5; 9 nucleotides align to TRBD2. The germline V gene encodes CDR1 SEHNR and CDR2 FQNEAQ (reference sequence). The V and J ends lost 5 bases and 2 bases, in that order; junction bases with no gene match: 9. The CDR3 is 16 residues long. The CDR3 here is CASSRFSGSGQETQYF. For the CDR3, the DNA is TGTGCCAGCAGCCGATTTAGCGGGAGTGGGCAAGAGACCCAGTACTTC.

This clonotype has a count of ten or more. The chain combines TRBV7-8 with TRBJ1-4; D remains unclear. Trimming removed 5 bases from V and 6 bases from J, with 13 bases in between. This CDR3 has 14 residues. Germline CDR1 reads SGHVS; CDR2 reads FQNEAQ. This CDR3 reads CASSRDAGDEKLFF. The CDR3 DNA reads TGTGCCAGCAGCCGAGACGCCGGGGATGAAAAACTGTTTTTT.

This clonotype has at least ten counts. V and J are TRBV30 and TRBJ2-7, with a weak D call TRBD1 (5 bases). The CDR3 length is 12 residues. The germline V gene has CDR1 GTSNPN and CDR2 SVGIG (reference sequence). V lost 0 bases to trimming and J lost 6 bases, with 9 bases between them. This CDR3 is CAWSVAGIEQYF. CDR3 DNA: TGTGCCTGGAGTGTAGCAGGGATCGAGCAGTACTTC.